The next 19 T cell receptor beta chains were all read from a single sample in a study of blood T cell repertoires in COVID-19. The protocol was immunoSEQ multiplex PCR, while the TCRdb copy is restricted to in-frame clones and leaves out a portion. The table records some 370,000 clones, almost 90% of them present only once. The sample taken for sequencing was peripheral blood. Every receptor here comes from a man younger than 35 with active or convalescent COVID-19.

This chain joins TRBV19 and TRBJ1-5; D is unresolved. The CDR3 spans 15 residues. Per germline, CDR1 LNHDA and CDR2 SQIVND (reference sequence). Trimming took 7 bases from V and 4 from J, leaving 17 bases between them. The CDR3 reads CASTYRQAGNQPQHF. The CDR3 DNA sequence: TGTGCCAGTACCTATCGGCAGGCTGGGAATCAGCCCCAGCATTTT.

The rearrangement uses TRBV12-3 or TRBV12-4 and TRBJ2-7; a possible D gene is TRBD2 (6 bases). The CDR3 totals 13 residues. V was pared by 7 bases and J by 0 bases, with 10 bases between. In nucleotides, the CDR3 is TGTGCCAGCACCGGGGGACGCTCCTACGAGCAGTACTTC. Protein sequence: CASTGGRSYEQYF.

A word on this clone: The junction differs from germline at one of its ends, possibly a read error. The chain has TRBV5-1 and TRBJ2-6, with D perhaps matching TRBD1 (5 bases). Germline V gene data show CDR1 as SGHRS and CDR2 as YFSETQ. The CDR3 extends over 16 amino acids. The CDR3 bases are TGCGCCAGCAGCCCCTTCGTGTTCTCTGGGGCCAACGTGCTGACTTTC. Translated: CASSPFVFSGANVLTF. Full variable domain (rest looked up from reference TRBV5-1 and TRBJ2-6): KAGVTQTPRYLIKTRGQQVTLSCSPISGHRSVSWYQQTPGQGLQFLFEYFSETQRNKGNFPGRFSGRQFSNSRSEMNVSTLELGDSALYLCASSPFVFSGANVLTFGAGSRLTVL.

This sequence joins TRBV14 and TRBJ2-7; D may be TRBD2 (5 bases). V lost 3 bases and J lost 3, with 18 bases in between. The germline gives CDR1 SGHDN, CDR2 FVKESK. The CDR3 sequence is 16 residues long. The CDR3 sequence is CASSHPGKGGRYEQYF. The CDR3 DNA follows: TGTGCCAGCAGCCACCCCGGGAAGGGCGGGCGCTACGAGCAGTACTTC.

The CDR3 DNA sequence: TGTGCCAGCAGCTGGGATGGACAGAGCGGTTCACCCCTCCACTTT. It yields the protein CASSWDGQSGSPLHF. The chain joins TRBV5-8 to TRBJ1-6; weak D call: TRBD1 (6 bases). Germline CDR1 SGHTS, CDR2 YDEGEE. V was pared by 3 bases and J by 9 bases, with 16 bases between. The CDR3 is 15 amino acids.

The chain employs TRBV7-8 and TRBJ2-1; TRBD1 might be the D (6 bases). The CDR3 has 14 amino acids. V lost 5 bases and J lost 4, with 12 bases in between. CDR1 is SGHVS, CDR2 FQNEAQ, per germline. CDR3 loop: CASSRGQFYNEQFF. The CDR3 DNA follows: TGTGCCAGCAGCCGAGGACAGTTTTACAATGAGCAGTTCTTC.

This rearrangement joins TRBV9 to TRBJ2-3; 11 positions match TRBD2. Trimming cost V 4 bases and J 2 bases; bases outside gene matches: 12. This CDR3 contains 18 residues. Germline V CDR1 and CDR2: SGDLS, YYNGEE. CDR3 DNA: TGTGCCAGCAGCCCCGGGACTAGCGGAAAACACCTCACAGATACGCAGTATTTT. It is translated as CASSPGTSGKHLTDTQYF.

The chain recombines TRBV7-9 with TRBJ1-2; 7 nucleotides agree with TRBD1. Germline CDR1 reads SEHNR; CDR2 reads FQNEAQ (reference sequence). The J segment lost 12 bases and the V segment lost 4 bases, leaving 14 bases of the junction unmatched. This CDR3 region has 14 residues. This chain's CDR3 is CASSSSTGAPGDTF. The CDR3 DNA reads TGTGCCAGCAGCTCTAGCACAGGGGCTCCCGGAGACACCTTC.

The chain links TRBV7-9 to TRBJ1-4, with 8 nucleotides matching TRBD1. With V trimmed by 1 base and J by 7 bases, 2 bases remained unmatched. CDR3 size: 14 residues. Germline CDR1 SEHNR, CDR2 FQNEAQ (reference sequence). The CDR3 region is CASSLVTGGEKLFF. The CDR3 region has the DNA TGTGCCAGCAGCTTAGTAACAGGGGGTGAAAAACTGTTTTTT.

The chain links TRBV14 to TRBJ2-3; D call uncertain. The V end was cut by 2 bases, the J end by 1 base, with 10 bases between. The germline gives CDR1 SGHDN, CDR2 FVKESK. The CDR3 sequence is 15 residues long. CDR3 loop: CASSQLGQGTDTQYF. CDR3 nucleotide sequence: TGTGCCAGCAGCCAACTGGGTCAGGGCACAGATACGCAGTATTTT.

Only one count was recorded for this clone. V usage is TRBV6-6 and J usage is TRBJ2-5; 8 positions agree with TRBD1. CDR3 length equals 14 residues. V shed 2 bases and J 4 bases; nucleotides not matched to a gene: 3. CDR1 MNHNY and CDR2 SVGAGI come from the germline V gene (reference sequence). For the CDR3, the DNA is TGTGCCAGCAGTTACCGACAGGGGACAGAGACCCAGTACTTC. Amino acids: CASSYRQGTETQYF.

J is TRBJ1-2 and V is TRBV9, with D possibly TRBD1 on 6 matching bases. Trimming took off 8 bases at V and 8 bases at J, with 19 bases between the two ends. CDR3 length: 13 amino acids. From germline, CDR1 is SGDLS and CDR2 YYNGEE. As DNA, the CDR3 is TGTGCCAGTTCCATTCAGGGGATAGGGGGCTACACCTTC. Its protein product is CASSIQGIGGYTF.

This chain uses TRBV5-8 with TRBJ2-1; the D is unclear. Germline loops: CDR1 SGHTS, CDR2 YDEGEE. There are 11 residues in the CDR3. V shed 4 bases and J shed 7 bases, with 6 bases lying between them. The CDR3 loop is CASSLRNEQFF. CDR3 in DNA: TGTGCCAGCAGCCTCCGGAATGAGCAGTTCTTC.

The chain is built from TRBV7-3 and TRBJ2-7; D gene ambiguous. Germline V gene lookup returns CDR1 SGHTA and CDR2 FQGTGA. This CDR3 is built from 15 residues. V lost 5 bases, J lost 2 bases, and 16 bases lay in between. CDR3: CASSPVMGPTYEQYF. The CDR3 DNA reads TGTGCCAGCAGCCCAGTTATGGGCCCCACCTACGAGCAGTACTTC.

V is TRBV19 and J is TRBJ2-2, with TRBD1 as a possible D gene (6 bases). The germline gives CDR1 LNHDA, CDR2 SQIVND (reference sequence). The germline V and J ends were trimmed by 1 base and 2 bases, with 8 bases remaining between them. The CDR3 sequence is 15 residues long. CDR3 loop: CASSIGGGNTGELFF. CDR3 bases: TGTGCCAGTAGTATAGGAGGGGGAAACACCGGGGAGCTGTTTTTT.

V gene TRBV27 combines with J gene TRBJ1-4, with TRBD1 matching over 7 bases. The germline V gene has CDR1 MNHEY and CDR2 SMNVEV (reference sequence). V shed 6 bases and J 2 bases; nucleotides not matched to a gene: 6. This CDR3 comprises 15 residues. CDR3 nucleotide sequence: TGTGCCAGCAGCCTAAGAGGGGGCACTAATGAAAAACTGTTTTTT. It encodes CASSLRGGTNEKLFF.

The chain combines TRBV6-1 with TRBJ1-2, with 7 bases fitting TRBD1. CDR3 length: 15 residues. V was clipped by 3 bases and J by 4 bases; unmatched bases: 8. The V gene's germline CDR1 is MNHNS and CDR2 SASEGT. Here the CDR3 reads CASSEFRTGLYGYTF. CDR3 nucleotides: TGTGCCAGCAGTGAGTTTCGGACAGGACTCTATGGCTACACCTTC.

J is TRBJ2-7 and V is TRBV5-5, with D uncertain. CDR3 length: 14 residues. V was shortened by 2 bases and J by 0 bases, with 9 bases between the two germline ends. Germline V lookup: CDR1 SGHKS, CDR2 YYEKEE (reference sequence). This chain's CDR3 is CASSFALGSYEQYF. CDR3 sequence (DNA): TGTGCCAGCAGCTTCGCCCTCGGCTCCTACGAGCAGTACTTC.

The V gene is TRBV19, the J gene TRBJ1-2; tentatively, D is TRBD1 (5 bases). The V gene's germline CDR1 is LNHDA and CDR2 SQIVND (reference sequence). The CDR3 extends over 14 amino acids. The V gene lost 7 bases and the J gene lost 1 base, with 13 bases spanning the gap. The CDR3: CASKGGGSNYGYTF. The CDR3 bases are TGTGCCAGTAAAGGTGGGGGGAGTAACTATGGCTACACCTTC.